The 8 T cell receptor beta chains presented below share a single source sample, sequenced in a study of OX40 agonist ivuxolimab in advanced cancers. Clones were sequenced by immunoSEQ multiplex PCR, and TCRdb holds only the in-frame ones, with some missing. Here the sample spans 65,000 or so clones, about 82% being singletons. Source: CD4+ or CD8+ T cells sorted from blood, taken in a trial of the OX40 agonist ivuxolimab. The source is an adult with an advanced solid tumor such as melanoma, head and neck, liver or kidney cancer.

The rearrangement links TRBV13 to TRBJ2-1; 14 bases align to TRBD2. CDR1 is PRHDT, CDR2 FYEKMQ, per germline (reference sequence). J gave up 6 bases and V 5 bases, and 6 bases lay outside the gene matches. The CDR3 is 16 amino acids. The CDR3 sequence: CASSRTGTSGSNEQFF. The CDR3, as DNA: TGTGCCAGCAGCAGAACCGGGACTAGCGGGAGCAATGAGCAGTTCTTC. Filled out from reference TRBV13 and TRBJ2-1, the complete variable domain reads AAGVIQSPRHLIKEKRETATLKCYPIPRHDTVYWYQQGPGQDPQFLISFYEKMQSDKGSIPDRFSAQQFSDYHSELNMSSLELGDSALYFCASSRTGTSGSNEQFFGPGTRLTVL.

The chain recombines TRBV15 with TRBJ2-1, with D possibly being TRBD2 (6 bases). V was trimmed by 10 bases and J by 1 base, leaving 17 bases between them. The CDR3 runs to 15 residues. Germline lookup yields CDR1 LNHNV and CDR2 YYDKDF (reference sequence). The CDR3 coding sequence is TGTGCCATCTCGGGGGACCTAAATTCCTACAATGAGCAGTTCTTC. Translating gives CAISGDLNSYNEQFF.

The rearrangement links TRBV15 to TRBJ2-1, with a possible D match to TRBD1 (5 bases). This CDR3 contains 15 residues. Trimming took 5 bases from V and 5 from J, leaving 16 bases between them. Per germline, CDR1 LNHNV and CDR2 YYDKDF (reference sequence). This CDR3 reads CATSPGLRSNNEQFF. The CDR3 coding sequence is TGTGCCACCAGCCCAGGGCTCAGATCAAACAATGAGCAGTTCTTC.

The CDR3 here is CAWDLGREQFF. For the CDR3, the DNA is TGTGCCTGGGACTTGGGGAGGGAGCAGTTCTTC. J is TRBJ2-1 and V is TRBV30; TRBD2 might be the D (6 bases). This CDR3 has 11 amino acids. Deletions cut 5 bases from V and 10 bases from J, with 12 bases between. Germline V lookup: CDR1 GTSNPN, CDR2 SVGIG (reference sequence).

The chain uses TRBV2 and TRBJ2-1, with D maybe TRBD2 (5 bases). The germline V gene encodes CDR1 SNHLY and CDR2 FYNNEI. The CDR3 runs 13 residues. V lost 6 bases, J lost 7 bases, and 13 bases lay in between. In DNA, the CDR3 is TGTGCCAGCAGCGGAGCGGAGGTGAATGAGCAGTTCTTC. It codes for CASSGAEVNEQFF.

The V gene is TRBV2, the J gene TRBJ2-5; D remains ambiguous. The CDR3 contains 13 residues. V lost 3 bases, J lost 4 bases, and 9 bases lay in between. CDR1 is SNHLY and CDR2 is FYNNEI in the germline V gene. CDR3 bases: TGTGCCAGCAGTGATTTGCTTGGAGAGACCCAGTACTTC. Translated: CASSDLLGETQYF.

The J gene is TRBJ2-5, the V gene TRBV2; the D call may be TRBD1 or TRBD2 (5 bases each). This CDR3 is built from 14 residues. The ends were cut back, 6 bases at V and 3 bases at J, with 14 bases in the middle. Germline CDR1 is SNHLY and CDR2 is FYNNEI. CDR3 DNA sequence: TGTGCCAGCAGCAAAGAGGGGAGAAAAGAGACCCAGTACTTC. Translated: CASSKEGRKETQYF.

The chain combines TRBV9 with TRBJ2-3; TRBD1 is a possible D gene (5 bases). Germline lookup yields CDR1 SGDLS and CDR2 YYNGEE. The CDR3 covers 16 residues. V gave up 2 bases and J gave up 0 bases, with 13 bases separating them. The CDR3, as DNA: TGTGCCAGCAGCGTCCTCAGGGCAGGCAGCACAGATACGCAGTATTTT. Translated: CASSVLRAGSTDTQYF.